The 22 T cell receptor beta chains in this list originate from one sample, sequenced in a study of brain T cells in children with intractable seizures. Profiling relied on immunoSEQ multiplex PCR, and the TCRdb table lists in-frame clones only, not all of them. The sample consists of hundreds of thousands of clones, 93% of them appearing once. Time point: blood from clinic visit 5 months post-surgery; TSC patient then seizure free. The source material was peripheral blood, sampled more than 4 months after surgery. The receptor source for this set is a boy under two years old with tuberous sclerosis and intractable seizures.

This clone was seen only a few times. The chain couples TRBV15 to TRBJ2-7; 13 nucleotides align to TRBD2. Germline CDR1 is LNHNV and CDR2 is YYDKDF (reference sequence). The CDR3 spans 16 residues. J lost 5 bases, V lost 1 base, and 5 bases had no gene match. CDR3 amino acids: CATSRVLAGGPNEQYF. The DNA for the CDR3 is TGTGCCACCAGCAGAGTACTAGCGGGGGGGCCCAACGAGCAGTACTTC.

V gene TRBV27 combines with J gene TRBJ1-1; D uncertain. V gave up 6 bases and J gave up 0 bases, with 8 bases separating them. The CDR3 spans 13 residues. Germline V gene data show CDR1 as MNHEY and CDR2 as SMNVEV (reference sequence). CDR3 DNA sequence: TGTGCCAGCAGCCGCACCGTGAACACTGAAGCTTTCTTT. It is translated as CASSRTVNTEAFF.

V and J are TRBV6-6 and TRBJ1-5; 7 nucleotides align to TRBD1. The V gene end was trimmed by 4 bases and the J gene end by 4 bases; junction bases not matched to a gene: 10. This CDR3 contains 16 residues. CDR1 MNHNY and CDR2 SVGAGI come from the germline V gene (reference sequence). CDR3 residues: CASSSGTAEGNQPQHF. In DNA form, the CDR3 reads TGTGCCAGCAGTTCCGGGACAGCTGAGGGAAATCAGCCCCAGCATTTT.

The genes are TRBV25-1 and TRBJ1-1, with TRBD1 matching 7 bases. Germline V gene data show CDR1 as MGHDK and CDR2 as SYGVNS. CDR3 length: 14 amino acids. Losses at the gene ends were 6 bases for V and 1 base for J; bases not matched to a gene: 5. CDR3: CASRPGTANTEAFF. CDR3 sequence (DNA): TGTGCCAGCAGGCCCGGGACAGCGAACACTGAAGCTTTCTTT.

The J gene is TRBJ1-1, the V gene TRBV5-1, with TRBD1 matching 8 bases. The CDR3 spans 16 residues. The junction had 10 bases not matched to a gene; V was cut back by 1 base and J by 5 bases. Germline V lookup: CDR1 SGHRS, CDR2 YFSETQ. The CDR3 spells CASSLNGQGVGTEAFF. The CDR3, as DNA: TGCGCCAGCAGCTTGAACGGACAGGGAGTCGGGACTGAAGCTTTCTTT.

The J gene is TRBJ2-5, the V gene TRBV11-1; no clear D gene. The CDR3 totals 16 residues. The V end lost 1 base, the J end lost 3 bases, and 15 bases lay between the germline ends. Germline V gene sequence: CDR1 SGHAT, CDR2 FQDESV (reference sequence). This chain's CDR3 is CASSLGLSQREETQYF. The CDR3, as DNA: TGTGCCAGCAGCTTAGGACTCAGCCAGCGTGAAGAGACCCAGTACTTC.

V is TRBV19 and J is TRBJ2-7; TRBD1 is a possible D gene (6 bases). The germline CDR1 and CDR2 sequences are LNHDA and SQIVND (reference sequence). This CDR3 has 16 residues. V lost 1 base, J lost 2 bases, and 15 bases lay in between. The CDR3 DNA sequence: TGTGCCAGTAGTATAGCTCGACAGGACCACCCCTACGAGCAGTACTTC. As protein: CASSIARQDHPYEQYF.

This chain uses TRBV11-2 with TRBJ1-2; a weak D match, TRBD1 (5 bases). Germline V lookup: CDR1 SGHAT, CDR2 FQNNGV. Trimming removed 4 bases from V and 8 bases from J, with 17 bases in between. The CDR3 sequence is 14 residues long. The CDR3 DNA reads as TGTGCCAGCAGCTGGGGCCCTTTGGACGGAGGCTACACCTTC. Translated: CASSWGPLDGGYTF.

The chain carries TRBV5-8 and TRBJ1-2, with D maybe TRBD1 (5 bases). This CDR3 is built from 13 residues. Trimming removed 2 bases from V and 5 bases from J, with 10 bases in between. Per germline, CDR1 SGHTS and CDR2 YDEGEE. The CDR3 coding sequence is TGTGCCAGCAGCTTCTCACAGGCTTATGGCTACACCTTC. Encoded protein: CASSFSQAYGYTF.

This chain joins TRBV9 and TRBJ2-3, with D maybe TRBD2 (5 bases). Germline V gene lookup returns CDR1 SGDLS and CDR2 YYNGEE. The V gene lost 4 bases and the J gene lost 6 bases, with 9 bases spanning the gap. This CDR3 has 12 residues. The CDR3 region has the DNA TGTGCCAGCAGCCAGAGGGAGGATACGCAGTATTTT. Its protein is CASSQREDTQYF.

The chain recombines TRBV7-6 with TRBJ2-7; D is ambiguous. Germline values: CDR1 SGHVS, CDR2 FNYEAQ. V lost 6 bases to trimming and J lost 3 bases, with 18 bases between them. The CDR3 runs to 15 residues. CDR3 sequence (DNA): TGTGCCAGCAGTCAAGGTCAGCCGCCTGACTACGAGCAGTACTTC. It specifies CASSQGQPPDYEQYF.

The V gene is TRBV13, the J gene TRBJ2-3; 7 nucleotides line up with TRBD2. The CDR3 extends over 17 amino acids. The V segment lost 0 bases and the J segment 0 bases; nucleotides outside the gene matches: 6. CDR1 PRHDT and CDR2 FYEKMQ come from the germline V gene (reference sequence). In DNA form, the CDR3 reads TGTGCCAGCAGCTTAGGTCTTCGGGAGGCGAGCACAGATACGCAGTATTTT. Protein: CASSLGLREASTDTQYF.

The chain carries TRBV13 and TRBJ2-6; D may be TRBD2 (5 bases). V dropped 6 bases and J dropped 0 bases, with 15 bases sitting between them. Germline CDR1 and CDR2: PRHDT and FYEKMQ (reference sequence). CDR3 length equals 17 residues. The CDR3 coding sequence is TGTGCCAGCAGTATCGAGGGTCGTCTCTCTGGGGCCAACGTCCTGACTTTC. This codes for CASSIEGRLSGANVLTF.

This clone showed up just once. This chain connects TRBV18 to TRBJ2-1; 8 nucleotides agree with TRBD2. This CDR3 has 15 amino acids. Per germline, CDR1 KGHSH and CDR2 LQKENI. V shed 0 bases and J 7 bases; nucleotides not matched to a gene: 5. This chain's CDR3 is CASSPPGTSWNEQFF. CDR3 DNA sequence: TGTGCCAGCTCACCACCCGGGACTAGTTGGAATGAGCAGTTCTTC.

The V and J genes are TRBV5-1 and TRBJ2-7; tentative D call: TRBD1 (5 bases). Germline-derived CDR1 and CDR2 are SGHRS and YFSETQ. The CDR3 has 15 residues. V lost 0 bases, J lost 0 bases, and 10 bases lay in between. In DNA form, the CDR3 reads TGCGCCAGCAGCTTGGAGGGGTTCAGCTCCTACGAGCAGTACTTC. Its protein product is CASSLEGFSSYEQYF.

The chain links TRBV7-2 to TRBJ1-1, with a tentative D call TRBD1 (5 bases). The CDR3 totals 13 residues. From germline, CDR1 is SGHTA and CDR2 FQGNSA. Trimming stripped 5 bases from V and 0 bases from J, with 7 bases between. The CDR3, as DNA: TGTGCCAGCAGCCGGGACGTGAACACTGAAGCTTTCTTT. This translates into CASSRDVNTEAFF.

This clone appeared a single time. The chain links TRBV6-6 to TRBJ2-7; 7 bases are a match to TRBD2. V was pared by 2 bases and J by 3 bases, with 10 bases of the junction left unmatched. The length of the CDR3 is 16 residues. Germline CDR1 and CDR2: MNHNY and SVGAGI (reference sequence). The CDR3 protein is CASSYGRAGELYEQYF. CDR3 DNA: TGTGCCAGCAGTTACGGTCGGGCGGGGGAGCTCTACGAGCAGTACTTC.

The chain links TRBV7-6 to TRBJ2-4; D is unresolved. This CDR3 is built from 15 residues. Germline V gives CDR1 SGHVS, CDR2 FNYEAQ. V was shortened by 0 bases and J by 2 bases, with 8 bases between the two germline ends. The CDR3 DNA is TGTGCCAGCAGCTTAGCACCCTCCCCCAAAAACATTCAGTACTTC. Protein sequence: CASSLAPSPKNIQYF. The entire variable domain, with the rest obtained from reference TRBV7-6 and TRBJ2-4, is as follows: GAGVSQSPRYKVTKRGQDVALRCDPISGHVSLYWYRQALGQGPEFLTYFNYEAQQDKSGLPNDRFSAERPEGSISTLTIQRTEQRDSAMYRCASSLAPSPKNIQYFGAGTRLSVL.

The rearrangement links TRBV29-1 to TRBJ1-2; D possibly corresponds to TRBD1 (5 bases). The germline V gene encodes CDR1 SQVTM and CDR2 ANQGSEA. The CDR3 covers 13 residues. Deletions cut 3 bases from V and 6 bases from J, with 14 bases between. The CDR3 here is CSVDKEGTHGYTF. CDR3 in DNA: TGCAGCGTTGATAAGGAAGGGACTCATGGCTACACCTTC.

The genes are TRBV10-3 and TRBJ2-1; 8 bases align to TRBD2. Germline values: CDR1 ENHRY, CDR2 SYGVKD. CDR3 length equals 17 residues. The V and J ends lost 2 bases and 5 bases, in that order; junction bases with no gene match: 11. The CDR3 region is CAISEGLASIQDNEQFF. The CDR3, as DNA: TGTGCCATCAGTGAGGGACTAGCTTCCATCCAAGACAATGAGCAGTTCTTC.

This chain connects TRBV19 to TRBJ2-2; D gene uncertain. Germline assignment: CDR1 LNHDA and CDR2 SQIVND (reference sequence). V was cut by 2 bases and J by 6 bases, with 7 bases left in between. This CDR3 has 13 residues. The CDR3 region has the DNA TGTGCCAGTAGTATAATCCAGGCCGGGGAGCTGTTTTTT. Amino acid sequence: CASSIIQAGELFF.

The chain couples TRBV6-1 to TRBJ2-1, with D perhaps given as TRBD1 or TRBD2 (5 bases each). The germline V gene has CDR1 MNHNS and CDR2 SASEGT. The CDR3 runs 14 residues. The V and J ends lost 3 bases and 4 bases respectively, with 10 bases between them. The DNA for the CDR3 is TGTGCCAGCAGTGAGTCAGGGACGTACAATGAGCAGTTCTTC. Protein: CASSESGTYNEQFF.